What follows are 21 T cell receptor beta chains derived from one specimen sequenced in a study of T-cell memory formation after mild COVID-19. TCRdb re-called the 5' RACE reads through MiXCR, storing one row per CDR3 protein. The sample carries about 240,000 distinct CDR3 sequences, roughly 10% recorded once. Sequencing was carried out using PBMCs or a T cell subset sorted from them (not recorded which). These receptors were collected from a man aged 18 to 35 who had mild COVID-19 (a few samples of this study predate the infection). Cell type and time point are not known.

In this sample, this clonotype turned up a few times. The chain couples TRBV24-1 to TRBJ1-5; unclear D gene. Germline CDR1 and CDR2: KGHDR and SFDVKD. Trimming removed 9 bases at V and 2 bases at J, with 13 bases between. The CDR3 covers 14 residues. The CDR3 DNA follows: TGTGCCACCTCTAGTCTAATTGGCAATCAGCCCCAGCATTTT. Encoded protein: CATSSLIGNQPQHF.

V usage is TRBV12-3 or TRBV12-4 and J usage is TRBJ2-1; TRBD1 matches at 7 bases. V lost 6 bases, J lost 0 bases, and 5 bases stayed unmatched. The CDR3 spans 15 residues. The CDR3 reads CASRRDSSSYNEQFF. The CDR3 DNA is TGTGCCAGCAGAAGGGACAGCAGCTCCTACAATGAGCAGTTCTTC.

The V and J genes are TRBV5-5 and TRBJ2-7; maybe TRBD1 (5 bases). V was trimmed by 0 bases and J by 0 bases, leaving 19 bases between them. CDR3 length: 18 amino acids. Germline V gives CDR1 SGHKS, CDR2 YYEKEE (reference sequence). For the CDR3, the DNA is TGTGCCAGCAGCTTGGTCTTCGTCGGAACAGGTAGCTCCTACGAGCAGTACTTC. This sequence encodes CASSLVFVGTGSSYEQYF.

This clonotype appeared a few times. In DNA, the CDR3 is TGCGCCAGCAGCCAAGAAGAACTCCAGGGGGCGGGTTCACCCCTCCACTTT. This encodes CASSQEELQGAGSPLHF. This chain links TRBV4-1 with TRBJ1-6; 8 bases agree with TRBD1. Germline-derived CDR1 and CDR2 are MGHRA and YSYEKL. Trimming at V came to 0 bases and at J to 9 bases, leaving 10 bases not matched to a gene. The CDR3 covers 17 residues.

The chain uses TRBV7-2 and TRBJ2-5; tentative D call: TRBD1 (8 bases). The V gene's germline CDR1 is SGHTA and CDR2 FQGNSA. Trimming removed 4 bases at V and 4 bases at J, with 13 bases between. The CDR3 contains 14 residues. This CDR3 is CASSYTGGAETQYF. CDR3 bases: TGTGCCAGCAGCTATACAGGGGGGGCAGAGACCCAGTACTTC.

This chain joins TRBV5-1 and TRBJ2-4; D unclear. The CDR3 totals 12 residues. The V gene's germline CDR1 is SGHRS and CDR2 YFSETQ. Deletions cut 0 bases from V and 8 bases from J, with 6 bases between. The CDR3 loop is CASSLVGDIQYF. The CDR3 DNA follows: TGCGCCAGCAGCTTGGTGGGCGACATTCAGTACTTC.

This clonotype has only a few counts. V gene TRBV7-8 combines with J gene TRBJ1-6; D not resolved. The germline V gene encodes CDR1 SGHVS and CDR2 FQNEAQ. The V end was cut by 1 base, the J end by 8 bases, with 3 bases between. This CDR3 has 12 amino acids. CDR3 amino acids: CASSLGDSPLHF. In nucleotides, the CDR3 is TGTGCCAGCAGCTTAGGGGATTCACCCCTCCACTTT.

This clonotype turned up a few times. The rearrangement joins TRBV5-1 to TRBJ1-2, with a tentative D call TRBD1 (6 bases). The CDR3 is 15 amino acids. Germline V gene lookup returns CDR1 SGHRS and CDR2 YFSETQ. Trimming removed 3 bases from V and 3 bases from J, with 15 bases in between. This chain's CDR3 is CASSWGAREDYGYTF. DNA of the CDR3: TGCGCCAGCAGCTGGGGGGCCCGGGAGGACTATGGCTACACCTTC.

The chain joins TRBV6-5 to TRBJ1-2, with TRBD1 matching over 7 bases. Germline values: CDR1 MNHEY, CDR2 SVGAGI. There are 14 residues in the CDR3. V dropped 6 bases and J dropped 6; count of bases not matched to a gene: 10. The CDR3 sequence: CASRNPGRGNGYTF. The DNA of the CDR3 is TGTGCCAGCAGGAATCCGGGCAGGGGGAATGGCTACACCTTC.

This clonotype was seen ten or more times. J is TRBJ2-5 and V is TRBV4-3; TRBD1 matches at 7 bases. V was pared by 1 base and J by 2 bases, with 4 bases of the junction left unmatched. Germline V gene sequence: CDR1 LGHNA, CDR2 YSLEER. The CDR3 is made up of 15 amino acids. The CDR3 loop reads CASSQARTGQETQYF. The CDR3 DNA follows: TGCGCCAGCAGCCAAGCCCGGACAGGACAAGAGACCCAGTACTTC.

This clonotype was observed a handful of times. This CDR3 is CATSDLHTTHYEQYV. The CDR3 DNA is TGTGCCACCAGTGATTTGCATACAACCCACTACGAGCAGTACGTC. This chain links TRBV24-1 with TRBJ2-7; D call uncertain. The V end was cut by 0 bases, the J end by 3 bases, with 11 bases between. This CDR3 is built from 15 residues. Germline loops: CDR1 KGHDR, CDR2 SFDVKD.

V gene TRBV5-4 combines with J gene TRBJ2-2, with D uncertain. The germline V and J ends were trimmed by 6 bases and 2 bases, with 11 bases remaining between them. Germline CDR1 SGHNT, CDR2 YYREEE (reference sequence). This CDR3 spans 14 amino acids. CDR3 amino acids: CASNTDYNTGELFF. CDR3 coding DNA: TGTGCCAGCAATACGGATTATAACACCGGGGAGCTGTTTTTT.

The chain carries TRBV7-9 and TRBJ2-3; a possible D gene is TRBD1 (6 bases). V shed 5 bases and J shed 0 bases, with 15 bases lying between them. The CDR3 loop spans 16 amino acids. Germline CDR1 and CDR2: SEHNR and FQNEAQ (reference sequence). CDR3 coding DNA: TGTGCCAGCAGCCCTCGACAGGCTGTGAGCACAGATACGCAGTATTTT. This gives the protein CASSPRQAVSTDTQYF.

This rearrangement joins TRBV4-3 to TRBJ2-3; 8 bases agree with TRBD2. The trim removed 2 bases at V and 6 bases at J, leaving 10 bases unmatched. The CDR3 contains 16 residues. The germline V gene encodes CDR1 LGHNA and CDR2 YSLEER. The CDR3 region has the DNA TGCGCCAGCAGCCAATCCCTTCCGGCTAGCGGGGATACGCAGTATTTT. Translation gives CASSQSLPASGDTQYF.

This clonotype occurred many times. The rearrangement joins TRBV5-6 to TRBJ2-7; maybe TRBD1 (5 bases). Germline CDR1 is SGHDT and CDR2 is YYEEEE. The CDR3 covers 12 residues. V was trimmed by 4 bases and J by 6 bases, leaving 11 bases between them. DNA for the CDR3: TGTGCCAGCAGCCTGAGACAGCGCGAGCAGTACGTC. It yields the protein CASSLRQREQYV.

This clonotype was counted only a few times. The V call is TRBV7-6, the J call TRBJ2-5; 16 positions agree with TRBD2. The CDR3 length is 19 residues. Per the germline V gene, CDR1 is SGHVS and CDR2 is FNYEAQ. V gave up 4 bases and J gave up 3 bases; unmatched junction bases: 11. The CDR3: CASSSRGLAGGPPKETQYF. The CDR3 coding sequence is TGTGCCAGCAGCTCCAGGGGACTAGCGGGGGGGCCCCCCAAAGAGACCCAGTACTTC. The full variable domain, with the rest looked up from reference TRBV7-6 and TRBJ2-5, is GAGVSQSPRYKVTKRGQDVALRCDPISGHVSLYWYRQALGQGPEFLTYFNYEAQQDKSGLPNDRFSAERPEGSISTLTIQRTEQRDSAMYRCASSSRGLAGGPPKETQYFGPGTRLLVL.

This clonotype was observed a handful of times. The chain uses TRBV6-6 and TRBJ2-5; perhaps TRBD2 as D (6 bases). Trimming pared 2 bases from V and 9 bases from J, leaving 16 bases between. The CDR3 extends over 14 amino acids. CDR1 is MNHNY, CDR2 SVGAGI, per germline (reference sequence). This CDR3 reads CASSYAGTSGAQYF. The CDR3 DNA reads TGTGCCAGCAGTTACGCCGGGACTTCGGGCGCCCAGTACTTC.

The J gene is TRBJ2-2, the V gene TRBV5-1, with TRBD1 matching 8 bases. CDR1 is SGHRS, CDR2 YFSETQ, per germline. The V segment lost 5 bases and the J segment 6 bases; nucleotides outside the gene matches: 9. The CDR3 extends over 15 amino acids. The CDR3 protein is CASRGQDFLSGELFF. The CDR3 DNA is TGCGCCAGCAGGGGACAGGACTTTCTTTCCGGGGAGCTGTTTTTT.

This clonotype occurred a few times. V and J are TRBV12-3 or TRBV12-4 and TRBJ2-2; D not certain. Trimming stripped 5 bases from V and 5 bases from J, with 9 bases between. CDR3 length: 13 residues. The DNA for the CDR3 is TGTGCCAGCAGTCGCCCCAGGACCGGGGAGCTGTTTTTT. Translation: CASSRPRTGELFF.

This chain connects TRBV7-2 to TRBJ2-2; 9 bases fit TRBD1. Germline-derived CDR1 and CDR2 are SGHTA and FQGNSA. The CDR3 spans 15 residues. Trimming took 7 bases from V and 3 from J; bases not matched to a gene: 6. The CDR3 region is CASTLTGGYTGELFF. The CDR3 nucleotides are TGTGCCAGCACCCTGACAGGGGGTTACACCGGGGAGCTGTTTTTT.

This clonotype occurred many times. This chain links TRBV5-6 with TRBJ2-1; TRBD1 is a possible D gene (6 bases). V was pared by 4 bases and J by 10 bases, with 15 bases between. Germline CDR1 is SGHDT and CDR2 is YYEEEE. The CDR3 extends over 13 amino acids. The CDR3 loop reads CASSADRFLEQFF. CDR3 DNA sequence: TGTGCCAGCAGCGCCGACAGGTTTTTGGAGCAGTTCTTC.